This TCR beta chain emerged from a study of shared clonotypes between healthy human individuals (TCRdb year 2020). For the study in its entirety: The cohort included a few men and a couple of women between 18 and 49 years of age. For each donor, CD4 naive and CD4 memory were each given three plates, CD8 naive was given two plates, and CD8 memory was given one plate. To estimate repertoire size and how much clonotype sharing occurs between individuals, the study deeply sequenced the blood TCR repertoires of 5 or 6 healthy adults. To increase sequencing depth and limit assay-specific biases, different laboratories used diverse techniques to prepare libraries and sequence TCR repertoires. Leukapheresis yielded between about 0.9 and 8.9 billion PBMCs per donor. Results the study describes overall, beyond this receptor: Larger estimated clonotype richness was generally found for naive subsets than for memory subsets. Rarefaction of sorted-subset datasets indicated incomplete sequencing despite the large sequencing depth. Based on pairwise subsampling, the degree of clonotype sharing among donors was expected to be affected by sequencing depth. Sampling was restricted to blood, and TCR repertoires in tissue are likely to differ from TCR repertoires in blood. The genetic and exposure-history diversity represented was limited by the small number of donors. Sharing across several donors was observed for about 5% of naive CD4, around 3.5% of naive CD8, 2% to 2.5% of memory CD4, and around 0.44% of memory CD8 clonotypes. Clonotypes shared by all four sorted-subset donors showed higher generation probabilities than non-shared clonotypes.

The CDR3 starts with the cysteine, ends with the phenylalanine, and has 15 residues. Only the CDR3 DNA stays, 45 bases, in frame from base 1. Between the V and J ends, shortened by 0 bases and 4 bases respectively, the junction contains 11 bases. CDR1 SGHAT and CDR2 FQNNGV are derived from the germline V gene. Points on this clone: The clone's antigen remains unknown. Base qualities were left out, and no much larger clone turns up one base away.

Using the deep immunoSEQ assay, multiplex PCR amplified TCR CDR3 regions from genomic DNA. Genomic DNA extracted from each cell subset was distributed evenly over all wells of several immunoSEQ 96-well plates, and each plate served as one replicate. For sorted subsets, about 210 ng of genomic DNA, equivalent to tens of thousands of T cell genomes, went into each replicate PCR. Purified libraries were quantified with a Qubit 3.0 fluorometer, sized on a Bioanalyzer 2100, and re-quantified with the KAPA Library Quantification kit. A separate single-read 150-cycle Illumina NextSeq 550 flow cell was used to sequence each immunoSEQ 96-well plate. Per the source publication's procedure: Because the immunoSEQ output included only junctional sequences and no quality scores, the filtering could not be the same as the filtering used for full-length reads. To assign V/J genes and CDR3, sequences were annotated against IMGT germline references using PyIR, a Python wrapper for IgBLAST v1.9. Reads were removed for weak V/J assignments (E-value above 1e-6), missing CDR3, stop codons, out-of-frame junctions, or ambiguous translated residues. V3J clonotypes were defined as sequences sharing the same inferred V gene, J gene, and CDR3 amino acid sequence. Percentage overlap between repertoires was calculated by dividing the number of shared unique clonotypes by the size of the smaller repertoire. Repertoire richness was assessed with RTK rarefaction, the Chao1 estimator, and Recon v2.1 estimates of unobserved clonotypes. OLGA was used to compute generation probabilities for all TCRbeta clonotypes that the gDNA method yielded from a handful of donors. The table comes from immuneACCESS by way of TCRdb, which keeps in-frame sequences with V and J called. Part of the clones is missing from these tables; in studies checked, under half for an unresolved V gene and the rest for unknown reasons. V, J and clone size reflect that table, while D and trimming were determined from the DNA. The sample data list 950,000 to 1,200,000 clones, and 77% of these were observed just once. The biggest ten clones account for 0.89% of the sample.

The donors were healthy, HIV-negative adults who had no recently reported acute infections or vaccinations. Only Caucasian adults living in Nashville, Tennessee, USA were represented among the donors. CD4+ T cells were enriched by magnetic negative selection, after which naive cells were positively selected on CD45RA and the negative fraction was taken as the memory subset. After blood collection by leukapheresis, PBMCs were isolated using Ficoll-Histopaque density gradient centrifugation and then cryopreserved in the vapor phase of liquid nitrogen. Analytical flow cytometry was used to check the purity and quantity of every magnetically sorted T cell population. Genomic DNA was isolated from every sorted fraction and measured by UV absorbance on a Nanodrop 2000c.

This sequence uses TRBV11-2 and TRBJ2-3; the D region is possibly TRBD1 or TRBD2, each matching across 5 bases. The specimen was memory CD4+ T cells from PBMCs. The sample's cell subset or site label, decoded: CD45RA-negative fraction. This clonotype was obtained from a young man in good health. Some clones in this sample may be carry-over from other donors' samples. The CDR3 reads CASSLDGGSPDTQYF. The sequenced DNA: TGTGCCAGCAGCTTAGATGGGGGATCCCCAGATACGCAGTATTTT.